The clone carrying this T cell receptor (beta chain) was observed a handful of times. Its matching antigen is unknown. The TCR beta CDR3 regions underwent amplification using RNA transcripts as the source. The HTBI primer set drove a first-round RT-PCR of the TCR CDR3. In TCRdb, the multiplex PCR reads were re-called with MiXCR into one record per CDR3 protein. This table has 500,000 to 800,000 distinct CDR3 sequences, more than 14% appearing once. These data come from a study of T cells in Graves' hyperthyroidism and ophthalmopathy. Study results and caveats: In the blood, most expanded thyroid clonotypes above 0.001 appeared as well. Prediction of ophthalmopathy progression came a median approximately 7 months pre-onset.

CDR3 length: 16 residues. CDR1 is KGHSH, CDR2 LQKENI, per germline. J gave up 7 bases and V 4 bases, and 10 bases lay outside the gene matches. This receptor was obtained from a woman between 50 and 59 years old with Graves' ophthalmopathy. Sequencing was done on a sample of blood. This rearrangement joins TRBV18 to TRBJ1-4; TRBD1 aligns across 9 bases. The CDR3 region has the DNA TGTGCCAGCTCACACGAACAGGGGGCGATGAGTGAAAAACTGTTTTTT. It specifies CASSHEQGAMSEKLFF.